Listed here are 27 T cell receptor beta chains from one sample, sequenced in a study of molecular identifiers for immune sequencing clone quantification. TCRdb analysed the PCR reads with MiXCR anew, one entry per CDR3 protein. The sample records 85,000 to 100,000 distinct CDR3 sequences, roughly 26% being singletons. Sequencing was carried out using naive CD8+ T cells from blood, with Jurkat cell RNA spiked in. Indicated subset: FACS-sorted CD8+CD4-CCR7+CD45RA+ naive T cells. The source is a human donor in good health. Some libraries in this study had Jurkat cell RNA spiked in.

Turning to this clonotype: One end of the junction is discordant with germline, which a read error may explain. The rearrangement uses TRBV11-2 and TRBJ2-3; no reliable D call. This CDR3 is 13 amino acids long. From germline, CDR1 is SGHAT and CDR2 FQNNGV. CDR3 residues: CAGSFPLEDTQYF. CDR3 DNA: TGTGCCGGCAGCTTCCCTCTCGAAGATACGCAGTATTTT.

The rearrangement uses TRBV20-1 and TRBJ2-1; D uncertain. Germline loops: CDR1 DFQATT, CDR2 SNEGSKA (reference sequence). V was clipped by 7 bases and J by 1 base, with 11 bases between them. The CDR3 covers 13 residues. CDR3 in amino acids: CSDLLVSYNEQFF. CDR3 sequence (DNA): TGCAGTGACTTGCTAGTATCCTACAATGAGCAGTTCTTC.

This clonotype was detected only a few times. V usage is TRBV11-2 and J usage is TRBJ2-1; D not certain. Trimming cost V 5 bases and J 5 bases, with 13 bases left between them. This CDR3 has 14 residues. CDR1 SGHAT and CDR2 FQNNGV come from the germline V gene. CDR3 sequence: CASSRFFGDNEQFF. As DNA, the CDR3 is TGTGCCAGCAGCCGGTTCTTCGGAGACAATGAGCAGTTCTTC.

This clonotype was observed a few times. A clone one base away is much larger, so this may be a read error. This chain joins TRBV29-1 and TRBJ2-7, with D uncertain. CDR1 and CDR2 from the germline V gene are SQVTM and ANQGSEA. CDR3 length: 13 residues. The CDR3 reads CGVLGDAAYEQYF. The CDR3 DNA is TGCGGCGTTTTGGGTGACGCAGCCTACGAGCAGTACTTC.

This clonotype was detected many times. The gene calls are TRBV12-3 or TRBV12-4 and TRBJ1-5; no firm D call. This CDR3 has 14 residues. V was shortened by 5 bases and J by 5 bases, with 13 bases between the two germline ends. CDR3 nucleotide sequence: TGTGCCAGCAGTCCCCTAGCACCCCATCAGCCCCAGCATTTT. It yields the protein CASSPLAPHQPQHF.

A few counts support this clonotype. The chain couples TRBV5-8 to TRBJ1-2; D is perhaps TRBD1 (5 bases). V lost 3 bases and J 8 bases, leaving 20 bases between the germline ends. Germline assignment: CDR1 SGHTS and CDR2 YDEGEE. The CDR3 consists of 15 residues. CDR3 DNA sequence: TGTGCCAGCAGCTCCCGGGACTCCCAGATGCGGGGCTACACCTTC. Amino acids: CASSSRDSQMRGYTF.

This clonotype showed up many times. The CDR3: CSARHPINRGLNEKLFF. The CDR3 nucleotides read TGCAGTGCTAGACATCCTATTAACAGGGGACTTAATGAAAAACTGTTTTTT. The rearrangement links TRBV20-1 to TRBJ1-4, with 7 bases identical to TRBD1. Germline loops: CDR1 DFQATT, CDR2 SNEGSKA (reference sequence). This CDR3 contains 17 residues. V dropped 2 bases and J dropped 4; count of bases not matched to a gene: 13.

A remark on this clonotype: This CDR3 is missing its conserved last phenylalanine or tryptophan, likely due to a read error. This chain uses TRBV2 with TRBJ1-5; D unclear. The germline gives CDR1 SNHLY, CDR2 FYNNEI. The CDR3 runs 15 residues. The CDR3 region has the DNA TGCGCCAGCATGGGGTCGTGGAGCCAAAATCAGCCCCAGCATCTT. Translated, it gives CASMGSWSQNQPQHL.

Concerning this clonotype itself: This clone may be a read error of a much larger clone one base away. The J gene is TRBJ1-3, the V gene TRBV20-1; D is perhaps TRBD1 (5 bases). CDR1 and CDR2 from the germline V gene are DFQATT and SNEGSKA (reference sequence). The CDR3 has 13 amino acids. The CDR3 is CTAFTGGLNTIYF. The CDR3 DNA reads as TGCACTGCTTTCACCGGGGGACTAAACACCATATATTTT.

Points on this clonotype: Germline is not matched at one junction end, which may reflect a read error. The chain links TRBV19 to TRBJ2-1, with D perhaps matching TRBD1 or TRBD2 (5 bases each). The CDR3 totals 13 residues. Germline V gene sequence: CDR1 LNHDA, CDR2 SQIVND (reference sequence). The CDR3 loop is CTSSIYGGNEQFF. CDR3 in DNA: TGTACCAGTAGTATCTATGGGGGCAATGAGCAGTTCTTC.

This clonotype was recorded at least ten times. The chain employs TRBV14 and TRBJ2-1, with TRBD2 matching over 13 bases. V shed 4 bases and J 2 bases; nucleotides not matched to a gene: 11. This CDR3 has 19 residues. Germline V gives CDR1 SGHDN, CDR2 FVKESK. The CDR3 DNA reads TGTGCCAGCAGCCCGGGGACTAGCGGGACCTACCCCACCTACAATGAGCAGTTCTTC. Translated, it gives CASSPGTSGTYPTYNEQFF.

The V call is TRBV11-3, the J call TRBJ2-2; D ambiguous. Germline values: CDR1 SGHNT, CDR2 YENEEA. Trimming removed 4 bases at V and 1 base at J, with 7 bases between. This CDR3 is built from 14 residues. The CDR3 spells CASSSTRNTGELFF. The CDR3 coding sequence is TGTGCCAGCAGCTCCACAAGGAACACCGGGGAGCTGTTTTTT. The full variable domain, with the rest looked up from reference TRBV11-3 and TRBJ2-2, is EAGVVQSPRYKIIEKKQPVAFWCNPISGHNTLYWYLQNLGQGPELLIRYENEEAVDDSQLPKDRFSAERLKGVDSTLKIQPAELGDSAVYLCASSSTRNTGELFFGEGSRLTVL.

This clonotype was seen at least ten times. The CDR3 region is CASRTNEQFF. The CDR3, as DNA: TGTGCCAGCAGGACTAATGAGCAGTTCTTC. V gene TRBV2 combines with J gene TRBJ2-1, with unresolved D. V was cut by 6 bases and J by 7 bases, with 4 bases left in between. Germline CDR1 is SNHLY and CDR2 is FYNNEI. The CDR3 contains 10 residues.

The chain combines TRBV20-1 with TRBJ2-1; TRBD2 aligns across 9 bases. Trimming removed 4 bases from V and 0 bases from J; junction bases left unmatched: 7. The CDR3 has 16 residues. CDR1 and CDR2 (germline): DFQATT, SNEGSKA (reference sequence). Here the CDR3 reads CSATGLAWGSYNEQFF. For the CDR3, the DNA is TGCAGTGCTACCGGACTAGCGTGGGGCTCCTACAATGAGCAGTTCTTC.

This clonotype was seen a handful of times. The rearrangement joins TRBV19 to TRBJ1-1; D gene unclear. The germline V gene encodes CDR1 LNHDA and CDR2 SQIVND (reference sequence). The V end was cut by 1 base, the J end by 5 bases, with 8 bases between. This CDR3 has 13 residues. In DNA form, the CDR3 reads TGTGCCAGTAGTATAGGTGGGGTGACTGAAGCTTTCTTT. Residues: CASSIGGVTEAFF.

Concerning this clonotype itself: With a much larger clone just one base away, this may be a read error. J is TRBJ2-7 and V is TRBV7-6, with D perhaps assigned TRBD1 or TRBD2 (5 bases each). The CDR3 runs to 14 residues. V was pared by 4 bases and J by 2 bases, with 12 bases between. Germline-derived CDR1 and CDR2 are SGHVS and FNYEAQ. CDR3 sequence (DNA): TGTGCCAGCAGCTCGGGACGGAGGACCTACGAGCAGTACTTC. This sequence encodes CASSSGRRTYEQYF.

The V call is TRBV13, the J call TRBJ2-4, with a weak D call TRBD2 (5 bases). The V gene lost 3 bases and the J gene lost 5 bases, with 11 bases spanning the gap. This CDR3 is 14 amino acids long. Germline V gene lookup returns CDR1 PRHDT and CDR2 FYEKMQ (reference sequence). In nucleotides, the CDR3 is TGTGCCAGCAGCTTTTGGAGGAAACAAAACATTCAGTACTTC. Protein product: CASSFWRKQNIQYF.

This clonotype was found many times. The chain has TRBV5-4 and TRBJ2-3, with D possibly matching TRBD1 (5 bases). Trimming removed 0 bases from V and 0 bases from J, with 17 bases in between. The length of the CDR3 is 18 residues. Germline values: CDR1 SGHNT, CDR2 YYREEE (reference sequence). The CDR3 sequence is CASSLGRTGFFSTDTQYF. In nucleotides, the CDR3 is TGTGCCAGCAGCTTGGGGCGCACAGGATTCTTCAGCACAGATACGCAGTATTTT.

This clonotype was seen repeatedly, ten times or more. V gene TRBV6-2 or TRBV6-3 combines with J gene TRBJ2-3; D gene unclear. The CDR3 length is 15 residues. Germline values: CDR1 MNHEY, CDR2 SVGEGT. V lost 1 base, J lost 5 bases, and 13 bases lay in between. The CDR3 sequence: CASSYLNPFEDTQYF. The CDR3 DNA follows: TGTGCCAGCAGTTACTTGAACCCTTTCGAAGATACGCAGTATTTT.

In this sample, this clonotype turned up many times. One junction end does not reproduce the germline sequence, and a read error may be involved. The chain recombines TRBV20-1 with TRBJ1-5; 8 nucleotides match TRBD1. Looked up from germline, CDR1 is DFQATT and CDR2 is SNEGSKA (reference sequence). The CDR3 runs 16 residues. The CDR3 spells CGARSQDRGPNQPQHF. The DNA for the CDR3 is TGCGGTGCTAGAAGTCAAGACAGGGGACCAAATCAGCCCCAGCATTTT.

In regard to this clonotype: The junction shows a germline mismatch at one end, possibly a read error. Here the CDR3 DNA reads TGTGCCAGCAGTTTGGGTTCAGAATACGCACTGTCTTTT. Translating gives CASSLGSEYALSF. V is TRBV27 and J is TRBJ1-4; unclear D gene. This CDR3 region has 13 residues. Germline V gene lookup returns CDR1 MNHEY and CDR2 SMNVEV (reference sequence).

This clonotype was observed many times. This chain links TRBV4-3 with TRBJ2-7; 10 positions agree with TRBD2. With 1 base clipped from V and 0 bases from J, the junction kept 3 bases outside the gene matches. CDR1 LGHNA and CDR2 YSLEER come from the germline V gene. The CDR3 sequence is 16 residues long. Written as DNA, the CDR3 is TGCGCCAGCAGCCAAGGATTAGCGGGGGGCTCCTACGAGCAGTACTTC. This codes for CASSQGLAGGSYEQYF.

The V gene is TRBV2, the J gene TRBJ2-1, with 14 bases that match TRBD2. The CDR3 is 19 residues long. Germline CDR1 reads SNHLY; CDR2 reads FYNNEI. The junction had 13 bases not matched to a gene; V was cut back by 1 base and J by 8 bases. This CDR3 is CASSEEGLAGGLVWYEQFF. The CDR3 DNA reads as TGTGCCAGCAGTGAAGAAGGACTAGCGGGAGGTTTAGTTTGGTATGAGCAGTTCTTC.

V is TRBV4-2 and J is TRBJ2-7, with 10 bases matching TRBD2. CDR1 LGHNA and CDR2 YNFKEQ come from the germline V gene. The V and J ends lost 0 bases and 2 bases, in that order; junction bases with no gene match: 7. This CDR3 contains 17 residues. The DNA of the CDR3 is TGTGCCAGCAGCCAAGAGCTTTGGACTAGCGGAACCTACGAGCAGTACTTC. This encodes CASSQELWTSGTYEQYF.

Details on this clonotype: Just one base apart from a much larger clone, this may be a read error. The chain is built from TRBV7-9 and TRBJ1-2; 7 nucleotides line up with TRBD1. This CDR3 is built from 13 residues. Germline CDR1 reads SEHNR; CDR2 reads FQNEAQ (reference sequence). The chain's CDR3 is CASSQDRAYDYTF. The CDR3 DNA reads as TGTGCCAGCAGCCAAGACAGGGCCTATGACTACACCTTC. Together with reference TRBV7-9 and TRBJ1-2, the CDR3 gives the full variable domain: DTGVSQNPRHKITKRGQNVTFRCDPISEHNRLYWYRQTLGQGPEFLTYFQNEAQLEKSRLLSDRFSAERPKGSFSTLEIQRTEQGDSAMYLCASSQDRAYDYTFGSGTRLTVV.

As to this clonotype: This CDR3 fails to terminate in the conserved phenylalanine or tryptophan, so it likely reflects a read error. The V and J genes are TRBV27 and TRBJ2-7; a weak D match, TRBD2 (6 bases). Germline V CDR1 and CDR2: MNHEY, SMNVEV (reference sequence). With 2 bases removed from V and 0 bases from J, the gap between germline ends came to 11 bases. There are 15 residues in the CDR3. Here the CDR3 reads CASSLRGSSSYEQYL. The DNA for the CDR3 is TGTGCCAGCAGTTTACGGGGGTCGAGCTCCTACGAGCAGTACCTC.

Concerning this clonotype itself: A clone one base away is much larger, so this may be a read error. The chain is built from TRBV7-3 and TRBJ2-1, with TRBD2 identical over 7 bases. Germline V gene data show CDR1 as SGHTA and CDR2 as FQGTGA. Trimming took 8 bases from V and 7 from J; bases not matched to a gene: 8. The length of the CDR3 is 13 residues. This CDR3 is CASESGEVNEQFF. CDR3 DNA sequence: TGTGCCAGCGAGAGCGGGGAGGTGAATGAGCAGTTCTTC.